A selection of T cell receptor beta chains follows, all from one sample in a study of T cell responses to AZD1222 COVID-19 vaccine. Measured with immunoSEQ multiplex PCR; TCRdb has only the in-frame clones, and not every one. This sample carries around 50,000 clones, about 86% of them seen once, and the ten largest clones take about 9.4%. Sequencing used peripheral blood, obtained on day 0 of AZD1222 vaccination. Receptors were obtained from an adult in good health. The conserved cysteine and the conserved F or W are not part of the CDR3 here. Clone size appears in some rows only: once, few, many, or a class for an expanded clone.

size: NA
length: 13
V: TRBV30
J: TRBJ2-7
CDR3: AWKPQVAGTYEQY

size: NA
length: 11
V: TRBV30
J: TRBJ1-5
CDR3: AWSSGEGQPQH

size: many
length: 11
V: TRBV19
J: TRBJ1-1
CDR3: ASSIVDSTEAF

size: NA
length: 13
V: TRBV11-2
J: TRBJ2-5
CDR3: ASSTSGRAWETQY

size: NA
length: 12
V: TRBV16
J: TRBJ2-1
CDR3: ASSPVTGDNEQF

size: once
length: 9
V: TRBV20-1
J: TRBJ2-5
CDR3: SASLGETQY

size: NA
length: 11
V: TRBV3-1/TRBV3-2
J: TRBJ1-1
CDR3: ASSQTMNTEAF

size: NA
length: 12
V: TRBV29-1
J: TRBJ2-7
CDR3: SVGTSGSSYEQY

size: NA
length: 12
V: TRBV5-4
J: TRBJ2-5
CDR3: ASSLGGRQETQY

size: NA
length: 13
V: TRBV24-1
J: TRBJ2-1
CDR3: ATSDLRQSYNEQF

size: once
length: 14
V: TRBV4-2
J: TRBJ1-3
CDR3: ASSQDERGSGNTIY

size: NA
length: 14
V: TRBV28
J: TRBJ1-1
CDR3: ASSLGGLRGYTEAF

size: few
length: 11
V: TRBV11-3
J: TRBJ2-7
CDR3: ASSMGQGGEQY

size: NA
length: 10
V: TRBV7-2
J: TRBJ1-1
CDR3: ASSSQGRWAF

size: NA
length: 12
V: TRBV9
J: TRBJ1-3
CDR3: ASSVEGGADTIY

size: NA
length: 16
V: TRBV6-6
J: TRBJ2-2
CDR3: ASSHRTQSGINTGELF

size: few
length: 11
V: TRBV14
J: TRBJ1-1
CDR3: ASSQDLEGEAF

size: NA
length: 14
V: TRBV7-6
J: TRBJ1-6
CDR3: ASSRTGGATNSPLH

size: NA
length: 15
V: TRBV9
J: TRBJ2-1
CDR3: ASSVFPGQGGLDEQF

size: NA
length: 10
V: TRBV29-1
J: TRBJ2-5
CDR3: SAYLSGETQY

size: NA
length: 11
V: TRBV5-1
J: TRBJ1-1
CDR3: ASSSDGRTEAF

size: NA
length: 11
V: TRBV5-1
J: TRBJ2-5
CDR3: ATRGGGQETQY

size: NA
length: 12
V: TRBV28
J: TRBJ1-1
CDR3: ASRSDRVNTEAF

size: NA
length: 12
V: TRBV2
J: TRBJ2-1
CDR3: ASIPRDPYNEQF

size: NA
length: 10
V: TRBV30
J: TRBJ1-2
CDR3: AWSEIGTEDT

size: NA
length: 13
V: TRBV7-7
J: TRBJ2-2
CDR3: ASSQGQGGTGELF

size: NA
length: 12
V: TRBV28
J: TRBJ1-6
CDR3: ASRTGGYNSPLH

size: NA
length: 15
V: TRBV18
J: TRBJ1-1
CDR3: ASSPLVQGASNTEAF

size: NA
length: 10
V: TRBV28
J: TRBJ2-7
CDR3: ASVRGSGEQY

size: NA
length: 12
V: TRBV7-8
J: TRBJ2-7
CDR3: ASSLVLQGDEQY

size: NA
length: 12
V: TRBV29-1
J: TRBJ2-1
CDR3: SVDTGGSYNEQF

size: few
length: 11
V: TRBV6-5
J: TRBJ1-1
CDR3: ASKDRLNTEAF

size: NA
length: 12
V: TRBV5-6
J: TRBJ1-5
CDR3: ASSLASANQPQH

size: once
length: 16
V: TRBV6-1
J: TRBJ1-2
CDR3: ASSDLKQGSVFNYGYT